Below, one TCR beta chain is given with its context. These data come from a study of blood T cell repertoires in COVID-19. Study information: Samples came from the United States, Italy and Spain, spanning acute and convalescent COVID-19. PBMCs, B-cell-depleted T cells, or T cells provided the cDNA or gDNA that made up the material.

Clones were sequenced by immunoSEQ multiplex PCR, and TCRdb holds only the in-frame ones, with some missing. The sample records fewer than 300,000 clones, roughly 86% being singletons. Germline V gene lookup returns CDR1 SGHAT and CDR2 FQNNGV. The ends were cut back, 0 bases at V and 3 bases at J, with 6 bases in the middle. The CDR3 has 13 residues. Sequenced material: peripheral blood. The TCR sequence derives from a man in his late teens or twenties with active or convalescent COVID-19. The chain has TRBV11-2 and TRBJ2-7, with unresolved D. DNA of the CDR3: TGTGCCAGCAGCTTAGATATGTTCTACGAGCAGTACTTC. Encoded protein: CASSLDMFYEQYF.